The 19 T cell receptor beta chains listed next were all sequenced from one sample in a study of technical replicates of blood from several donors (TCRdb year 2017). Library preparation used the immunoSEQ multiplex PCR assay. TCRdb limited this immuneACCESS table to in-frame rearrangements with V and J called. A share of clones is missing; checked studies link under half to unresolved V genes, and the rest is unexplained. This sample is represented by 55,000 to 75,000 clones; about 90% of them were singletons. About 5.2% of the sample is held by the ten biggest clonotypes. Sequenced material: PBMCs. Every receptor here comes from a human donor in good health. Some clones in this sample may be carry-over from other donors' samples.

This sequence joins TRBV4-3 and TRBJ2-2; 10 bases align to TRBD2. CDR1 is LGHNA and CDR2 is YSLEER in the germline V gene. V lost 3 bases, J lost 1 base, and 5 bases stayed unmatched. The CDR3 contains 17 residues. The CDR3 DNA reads TGCGCCAGCAGCCAGCGCGGGACTAGCGTGAACACCGGGGAGCTGTTTTTT. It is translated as CASSQRGTSVNTGELFF.

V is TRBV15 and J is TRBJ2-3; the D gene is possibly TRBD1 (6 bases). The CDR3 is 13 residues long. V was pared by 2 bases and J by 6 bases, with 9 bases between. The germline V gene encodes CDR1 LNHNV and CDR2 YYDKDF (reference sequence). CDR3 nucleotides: TGTGCCACCAGCAGAATAACAGGGGATACGCAGTATTTT. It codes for CATSRITGDTQYF.

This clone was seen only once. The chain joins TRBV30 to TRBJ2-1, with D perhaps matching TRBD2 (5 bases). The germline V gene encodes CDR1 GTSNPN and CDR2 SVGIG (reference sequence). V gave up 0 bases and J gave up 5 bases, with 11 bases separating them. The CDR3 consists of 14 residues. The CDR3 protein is CAWSVRGYHNEQFF. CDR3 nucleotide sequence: TGTGCCTGGAGTGTACGGGGTTACCACAATGAGCAGTTCTTC.

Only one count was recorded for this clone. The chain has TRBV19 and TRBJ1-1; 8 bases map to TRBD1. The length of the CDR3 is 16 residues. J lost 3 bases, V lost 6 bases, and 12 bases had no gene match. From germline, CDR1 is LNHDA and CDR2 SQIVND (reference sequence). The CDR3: CASSWPGGRRDTEAFF. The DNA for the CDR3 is TGTGCCAGTAGCTGGCCAGGGGGCAGGCGGGACACTGAAGCTTTCTTT. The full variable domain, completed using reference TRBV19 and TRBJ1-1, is DGGITQSPKYLFRKEGQNVTLSCEQNLNHDAMYWYRQDPGQGLRLIYYSQIVNDFQKGDIAEGYSVSREKKESFPLTVTSAQKNPTAFYLCASSWPGGRRDTEAFFGQGTRLTVV.

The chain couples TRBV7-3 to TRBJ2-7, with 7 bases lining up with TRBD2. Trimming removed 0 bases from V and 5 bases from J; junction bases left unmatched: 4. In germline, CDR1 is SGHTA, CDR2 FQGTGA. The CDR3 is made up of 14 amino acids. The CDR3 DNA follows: TGTGCCAGCAGCTTAACAGCGGGGCTCAACGAGCAGTACTTC. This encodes CASSLTAGLNEQYF.

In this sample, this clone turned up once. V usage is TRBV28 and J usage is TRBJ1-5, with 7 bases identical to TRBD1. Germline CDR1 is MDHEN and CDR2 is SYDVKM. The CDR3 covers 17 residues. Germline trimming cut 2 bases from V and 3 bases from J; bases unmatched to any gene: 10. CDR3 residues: CASSLLKGGSVNQPQHF. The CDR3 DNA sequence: TGTGCCAGCAGTTTACTCAAAGGGGGCAGCGTCAATCAGCCCCAGCATTTT.

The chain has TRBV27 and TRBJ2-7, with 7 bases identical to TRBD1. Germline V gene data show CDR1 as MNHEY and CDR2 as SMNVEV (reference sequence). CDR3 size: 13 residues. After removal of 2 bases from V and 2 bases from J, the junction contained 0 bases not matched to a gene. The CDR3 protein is CASSLRGPYEQYF. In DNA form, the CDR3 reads TGTGCCAGCAGTTTAAGGGGGCCCTACGAGCAGTACTTC.

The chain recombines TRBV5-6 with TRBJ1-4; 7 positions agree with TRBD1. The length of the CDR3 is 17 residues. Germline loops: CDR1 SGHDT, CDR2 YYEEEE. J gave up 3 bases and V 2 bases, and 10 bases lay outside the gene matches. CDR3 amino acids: CASSLAGTAASNEKLFF. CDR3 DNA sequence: TGTGCCAGCAGCTTAGCCGGGACAGCCGCTTCTAATGAAAAACTGTTTTTT. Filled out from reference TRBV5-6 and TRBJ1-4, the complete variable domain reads DAGVTQSPTHLIKTRGQQVTLRCSPKSGHDTVSWYQQALGQGPQFIFQYYEEEERQRGNFPDRFSGHQFPNYSSELNVNALLLGDSALYLCASSLAGTAASNEKLFFGSGTQLSVL.

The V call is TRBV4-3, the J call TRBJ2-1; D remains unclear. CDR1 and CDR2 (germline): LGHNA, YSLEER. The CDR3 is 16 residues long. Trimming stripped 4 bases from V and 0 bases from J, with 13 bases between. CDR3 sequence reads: CASSPETTPSYNEQFF. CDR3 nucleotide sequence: TGCGCCAGCAGCCCTGAAACAACACCCTCCTACAATGAGCAGTTCTTC.

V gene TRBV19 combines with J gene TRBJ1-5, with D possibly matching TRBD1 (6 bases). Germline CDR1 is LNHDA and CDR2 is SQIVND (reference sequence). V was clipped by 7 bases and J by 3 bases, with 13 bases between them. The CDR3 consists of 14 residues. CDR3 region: CASNRGAINQPQHF. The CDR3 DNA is TGTGCCAGTAATCGGGGGGCAATCAATCAGCCCCAGCATTTT.

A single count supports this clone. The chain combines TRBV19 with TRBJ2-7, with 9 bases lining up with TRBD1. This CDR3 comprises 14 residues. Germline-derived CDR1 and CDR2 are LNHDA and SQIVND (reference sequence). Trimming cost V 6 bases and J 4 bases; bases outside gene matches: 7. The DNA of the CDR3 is TGTGCCAGTAGGGAGGGGACAGGGAGATACGAGCAGTACTTC. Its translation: CASREGTGRYEQYF.

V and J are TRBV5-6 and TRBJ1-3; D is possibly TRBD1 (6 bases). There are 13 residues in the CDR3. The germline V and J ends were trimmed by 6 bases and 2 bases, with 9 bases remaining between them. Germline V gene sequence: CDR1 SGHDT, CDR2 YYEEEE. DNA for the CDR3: TGTGCCAGCACATGGACAGCTGGAAACACCATATATTTT. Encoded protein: CASTWTAGNTIYF.

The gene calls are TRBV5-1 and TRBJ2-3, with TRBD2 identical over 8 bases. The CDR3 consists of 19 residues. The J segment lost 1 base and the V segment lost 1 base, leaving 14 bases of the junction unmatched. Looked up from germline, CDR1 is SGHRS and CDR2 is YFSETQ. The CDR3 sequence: CASSLKSQRGTEGTDTQYF. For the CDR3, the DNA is TGCGCCAGCAGCTTGAAGTCACAGCGGGGGACCGAAGGCACAGATACGCAGTATTTT. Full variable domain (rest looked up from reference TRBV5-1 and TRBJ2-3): KAGVTQTPRYLIKTRGQQVTLSCSPISGHRSVSWYQQTPGQGLQFLFEYFSETQRNKGNFPGRFSGRQFSNSRSEMNVSTLELGDSALYLCASSLKSQRGTEGTDTQYFGPGTRLTVL.

The CDR3 loop reads CASSSDSTGRAEAFF. For the CDR3, the DNA is TGTGCCAGCAGCTCCGATTCGACAGGTCGGGCTGAAGCTTTCTTT. The rearrangement joins TRBV13 to TRBJ1-1; D possibly corresponds to TRBD1 (6 bases). The germline CDR1 and CDR2 sequences are PRHDT and FYEKMQ (reference sequence). V was trimmed by 4 bases and J by 6 bases, leaving 18 bases between them. The CDR3 is 15 amino acids.

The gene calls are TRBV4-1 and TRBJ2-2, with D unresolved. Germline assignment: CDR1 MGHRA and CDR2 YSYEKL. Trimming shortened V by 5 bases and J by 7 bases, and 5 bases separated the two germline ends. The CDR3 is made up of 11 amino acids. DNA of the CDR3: TGCGCCAGCAGCTTCCACGGGGAGCTGTTTTTT. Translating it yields CASSFHGELFF.

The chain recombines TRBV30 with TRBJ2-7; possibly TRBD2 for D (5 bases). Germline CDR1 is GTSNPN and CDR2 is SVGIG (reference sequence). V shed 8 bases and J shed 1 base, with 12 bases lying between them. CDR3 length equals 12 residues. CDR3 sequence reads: CAGGPQSYEQYF. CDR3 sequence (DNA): TGTGCCGGCGGGCCACAATCCTACGAGCAGTACTTC.

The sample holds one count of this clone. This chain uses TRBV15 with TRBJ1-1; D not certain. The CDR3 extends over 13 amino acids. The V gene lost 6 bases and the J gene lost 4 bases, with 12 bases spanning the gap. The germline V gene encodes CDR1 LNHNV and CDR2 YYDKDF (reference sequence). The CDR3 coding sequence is TGTGCCACCAGTAGGCAGGCTTCCACTGAAGCTTTCTTT. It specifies CATSRQASTEAFF.

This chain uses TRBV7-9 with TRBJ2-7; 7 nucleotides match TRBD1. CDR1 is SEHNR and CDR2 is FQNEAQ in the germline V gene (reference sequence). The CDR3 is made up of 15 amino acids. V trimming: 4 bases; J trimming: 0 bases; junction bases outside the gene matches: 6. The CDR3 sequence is CASSSTTGSSYEQYF. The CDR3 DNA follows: TGTGCCAGCAGCTCGACGACAGGGTCCTCCTACGAGCAGTACTTC.

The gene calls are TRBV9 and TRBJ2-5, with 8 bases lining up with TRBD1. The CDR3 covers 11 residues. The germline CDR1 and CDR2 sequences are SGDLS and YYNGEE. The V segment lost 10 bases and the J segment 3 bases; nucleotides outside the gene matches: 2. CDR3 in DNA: TGTGCCGGACAGGGAGAAGAGACCCAGTACTTC. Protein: CAGQGEETQYF.